This is a list of T cell receptor beta chains from one sample in a study of blood T cell repertoires in COVID-19. Clones were read by immunoSEQ multiplex PCR, and TCRdb kept only the in-frame ones, dropping some. The data contain tens of thousands of clones, about 88% of them singletons. Sequencing was carried out using peripheral blood. The source is a human donor with active COVID-19. The donor label of this sample is uncertain. The CDR3 runs from the conserved cysteine through the conserved F or W. A D gene is named only where the DNA matches it firmly. Clone size is shown for a subset of rows, as once, few, many or a class of expanded clone.

D: TRBD2; size: -; J: TRBJ2-7; V: TRBV5-1; DNA: TGCGCCAGCAGCTATGGAGGCTCGCGGGGGGTCTCCTACGAGCAGTACTTC; CDR3: CASSYGGSRGVSYEQYF
D: TRBD2; size: -; J: TRBJ2-3; V: TRBV7-9; DNA: TGTGCCAGCAGCTTTTGGATAGGGACTAGCGGCACAGATACGCAGTATTTT; CDR3: CASSFWIGTSGTDTQYF
D: -; size: -; J: TRBJ1-1; V: TRBV2; DNA: TGTGCCAGCAGAAAACAGGGCAACTGGGTTTACACTGAAGCTTTCTTT; CDR3: CASRKQGNWVYTEAFF
D: TRBD1; size: -; J: TRBJ1-2; V: TRBV24-1; DNA: TGTGCCACCAGTGATTCGACAGGGATGGGCTATGGCTACACCTTC; CDR3: CATSDSTGMGYGYTF
D: -; size: -; J: TRBJ2-2; V: TRBV4-2; DNA: TGTGCCAGCAGCCCGGGACACGCGGGGAGGGACACCGGGGAGCTGTTTTTT; CDR3: CASSPGHAGRDTGELFF
D: -; size: -; J: TRBJ2-7; V: TRBV6-5; DNA: TGTGCCAGCAGAGGGGGGGGGTACGCCTACGAGCAGTACTTC; CDR3: CASRGGGYAYEQYF
D: TRBD1; size: few; J: TRBJ1-3; V: TRBV7-9; DNA: TGTGCCAGCAGCTCCTGGATCCGGGACAGGGCTGGAAACACCATATATTTT; CDR3: CASSSWIRDRAGNTIYF
D: -; size: -; J: TRBJ1-5; V: TRBV28; DNA: TGTGCCAGCACCGCGGGAGTGCGGCAGCCCCAGCATTTT; CDR3: CASTAGVRQPQHF
D: TRBD2; size: -; J: TRBJ2-7; V: TRBV6-2/TRBV6-3; DNA: TGTGCCAGCAGCCAGACTAGCGGGGGGGTCTGGCAGTACTTC; CDR3: CASSQTSGGVWQYF
D: -; size: -; J: TRBJ2-1; V: TRBV5-6; DNA: TGTGCCAGCAGCTTGGGACTCGTCGGCAATGAGCAGTTCTTC; CDR3: CASSLGLVGNEQFF
D: -; size: -; J: TRBJ2-5; V: TRBV9; DNA: TGTGCCAGCAGCTCCCAGGTAGAAAAAGAGACCCAGTACTTC; CDR3: CASSSQVEKETQYF
D: TRBD1; size: -; J: TRBJ2-2; V: TRBV3-1/TRBV3-2; DNA: TGTGCCAGCAGCCTCAGGGGGCGGACCGGGGAGCTGTTTTTT; CDR3: CASSLRGRTGELFF
D: -; size: -; J: TRBJ1-6; V: TRBV7-2; DNA: TGTGCCAGCAGCTTAGTCCCCGTCGCGAATTCACCCCTCCACTTT; CDR3: CASSLVPVANSPLHF
D: -; size: -; J: TRBJ2-7; V: TRBV18; DNA: TGTGCCAGCTCACCGAATACTGTGAGCTCCTACGAGCAGTACTTC; CDR3: CASSPNTVSSYEQYF
D: TRBD2; size: -; J: TRBJ2-1; V: TRBV27; DNA: TGTGCCAGCAGTTCCTTGGGACTAGCGGGTTTAGGTCGGGGGAATGAGCAGTTCTTC; CDR3: CASSSLGLAGLGRGNEQFF
D: -; size: once; J: TRBJ1-2; V: TRBV3-1/TRBV3-2; DNA: TGTGCCAGCAGCCCGAGGGACTGGGGTTCGAGCTATGGCTACACCTTC; CDR3: CASSPRDWGSSYGYTF
D: -; size: -; J: TRBJ2-5; V: TRBV2; DNA: TGTGCCAGCAGTGGGACAGTAACCTCGGGGACCCAGTACTTC; CDR3: CASSGTVTSGTQYF
D: -; size: once; J: TRBJ1-5; V: TRBV5-8; DNA: TGTGCCAGCAGCTTATCCGGGTATAGCAATCAGCCCCAGCATTTT; CDR3: CASSLSGYSNQPQHF
D: TRBD1; size: -; J: TRBJ2-5; V: TRBV5-6; DNA: TGTGCCAGCAGCTATATCCGGACAGGGGGCGCAGAGACCCAGTACTTC; CDR3: CASSYIRTGGAETQYF
D: -; size: -; J: TRBJ2-3; V: TRBV19; DNA: TGTGCCAGTAGTATGGATGGGCGCACAGATACGCAGTATTTT; CDR3: CASSMDGRTDTQYF
D: -; size: -; J: TRBJ2-2; V: TRBV12-3/TRBV12-4; DNA: TGTGCCAGCCGGGGAGTAAACACCGGGGAGCTGTTTTTT; CDR3: CASRGVNTGELFF
D: TRBD2; size: -; J: TRBJ2-1; V: TRBV5-4; DNA: TGTGCCAGCAGATCCGGGACTAGCGGCGTAGGGGAGCAGTTCTTC; CDR3: CASRSGTSGVGEQFF
D: TRBD2; size: -; J: TRBJ2-3; V: TRBV6-4; DNA: TGTGCCAGCAGTGACTCTAGCGGGGGGGCCACAGATACGCAGTATTTT; CDR3: CASSDSSGGATDTQYF
D: TRBD1; size: -; J: TRBJ2-2; V: TRBV5-6; DNA: TGTGCCAGTGGGATACAGGGGGCGGTCACCGGGGAGCTGTTTTTT; CDR3: CASGIQGAVTGELFF